A selection of T cell receptor beta chains follows, all from one sample in a study of Ad26.COV2.S vaccination and SARS-CoV-2 variants. The data were produced by immunoSEQ multiplex PCR, yet TCRdb's version contains in-frame clones alone and is incomplete. The sample has about 350,000 clones, approximately 85% seen once. Source: peripheral blood, taken in a trial of Ad26.COV2.S vaccine versus placebo. The source is a person aged 18 to 59 who received the Ad26.COV2.S COVID-19 vaccine or a placebo. CDR3s include the opening cysteine and the closing phenylalanine or tryptophan. A D gene is named only where the DNA matches it firmly. Size is omitted from some rows. Given values are once, few, many or a class for expanded clones.

d_call	clone_size	v_call	j_call	cdr3_nt	cdr3_aa
TRBD1	NA	TRBV4-3	TRBJ2-2	TGCGCCAGCAGCCAAGATCAGGGGGTGGGCACCGGGGAGCTGTTTTTT	CASSQDQGVGTGELFF
TRBD1	NA	TRBV18	TRBJ1-5	TGTGCCAGCTCCCCAGATCGGACAGGGGGGGAATATAGCAATCAGCCCCAGCATTTT	CASSPDRTGGEYSNQPQHF
NA	NA	TRBV23-1	TRBJ2-1	TGCGCCAGCAGTCACCAGACACAGGCCACCTACAATGAGCAGTTCTTC	CASSHQTQATYNEQFF
NA	NA	TRBV9	TRBJ2-2	TGTGCCAGCAGCGTAGCTCCCCCCACCGCGAACACCGGGGAGCTGTTTTTT	CASSVAPPTANTGELFF
NA	NA	TRBV7-9	TRBJ1-1	TGTGCCAGCAGCTCTGTGGGCACCACTGAAGCTTTCTTT	CASSSVGTTEAFF
NA	NA	TRBV18	TRBJ1-2	TGTGCCAGCTCCCTGGACCGATACTATGGCTACACCTTC	CASSLDRYYGYTF
TRBD2	NA	TRBV10-1	TRBJ2-1	TGCGCCAGCAGTGAGTCGAAGGCGGGGGGCCGGGATGAGCAGTTCTTC	CASSESKAGGRDEQFF
NA	NA	TRBV3-1/TRBV3-2	TRBJ2-5	TGTGCCAGCAGCCAAGACCGAGAGACCCAGTACTTC	CASSQDRETQYF
NA	many	TRBV7-2	TRBJ2-2	TGTGCCAGCAGCACAGGGATGACCGGGGAGCTGTTTTTT	CASSTGMTGELFF
TRBD2	NA	TRBV3-1/TRBV3-2	TRBJ2-5	TGTGCCAGCAGCCAACTAGCGGGACCCCAAGAGACCCAGTACTTC	CASSQLAGPQETQYF
TRBD2	NA	TRBV7-9	TRBJ2-7	TGTGCCAGCACCCCATCCGAGGGACTAGCGGGTGGGACCCTCTACGAGCAGTACTTC	CASTPSEGLAGGTLYEQYF
NA	few	TRBV30	TRBJ2-1	TGTGCCTGGAGTCAGCCGGGAGCTGTAGGGGAGCAGTTCTTC	CAWSQPGAVGEQFF
TRBD2	NA	TRBV6-2/TRBV6-3	TRBJ2-1	TGTGCCACCAGTTCTGGGGGGGTTTCCTACAATGAGCAGTTCTTC	CATSSGGVSYNEQFF
NA	NA	TRBV5-4	TRBJ2-7	TGTGCCAGCAGCTTTACCCGGGGAAGCTCCTACGAGCAGTACTTC	CASSFTRGSSYEQYF
NA	NA	TRBV25-1	TRBJ2-7	TGTGCCAGCAGTAGGACGGGCTACGAGCAGTACTTC	CASSRTGYEQYF
NA	NA	TRBV27	TRBJ1-6	TGTGCCAGCATTATAAATTCACCCCTCCACTTT	CASIINSPLHF
NA	NA	TRBV5-6	TRBJ1-1	TGTGCCAGCAGCTTTGGATCCATGAACACTGAAGCTTTCTTT	CASSFGSMNTEAFF
NA	once	TRBV7-2	TRBJ1-2	TGTGCCAGCAGCTTAGAATTTCAGGGTCGTGGCTACACCTTC	CASSLEFQGRGYTF
TRBD1	NA	TRBV19	TRBJ2-1	TGTGCCAGTAGCTTCCGGGACAGGGGATTCGGTGAGCAGTTCTTC	CASSFRDRGFGEQFF
NA	once	TRBV11-3	TRBJ2-5	TGTGCCAGCAGCCCAGACAGGGAGGTAGAGACCCAGTACTTC	CASSPDREVETQYF
TRBD1	NA	TRBV6-1	TRBJ2-7	TGTGCCAGCAGTGAAGGGGACAGGGGCTACGAGCAGTACTTC	CASSEGDRGYEQYF
NA	NA	TRBV20-1	TRBJ1-3	TGCAGTGCTAGTCAGAGTGGAAACACCATATATTTT	CSASQSGNTIYF
NA	many	TRBV4-1	TRBJ2-3	TGCGCCAGCAGCCAGGATACTAGTTCGATGACAGATACGCAGTATTTT	CASSQDTSSMTDTQYF
NA	NA	TRBV15	TRBJ2-3	TGTGCCACCAGCAGAGGGGACCAAGATACGCAGTATTTT	CATSRGDQDTQYF
NA	once	TRBV4-1	TRBJ2-7	TGCGCCAGCAGCCAATGGGACGTAGGCTACGAGCAGTACTTC	CASSQWDVGYEQYF
TRBD2	NA	TRBV7-9	TRBJ2-7	TGTGCCAGCAGCCCCCTAGCGGGGCTTTACGAGCAGTACTTC	CASSPLAGLYEQYF
NA	NA	TRBV27	TRBJ2-7	TGTGCCAGCAGTCCGGGGTTGGGGCAGTACTTC	CASSPGLGQYF
NA	NA	TRBV7-2	TRBJ1-2	TGTGCCAGCAGCTTAAATGCGGGGGATGGCTACACCTTC	CASSLNAGDGYTF
NA	once	TRBV29-1	TRBJ1-1	TGCAGCGTTGAAGATCTTAGGACAGTCGGCACTGAAGCTTTCTTT	CSVEDLRTVGTEAFF
TRBD2	once	TRBV5-6	TRBJ2-7	TGTGCCAGCAGCTTGGGGCTAGCGGGCGAGCAGTACTTC	CASSLGLAGEQYF
NA	NA	TRBV20-1	TRBJ1-6	TGCAGTGCTAGTCCAGCCCCAGTTTCACCCCTCCACTTT	CSASPAPVSPLHF
NA	NA	TRBV6-6	TRBJ2-2	TGTGCCAGCAGTTCCTATGGGGGTAGGACCGGGGAGCTGTTTTTT	CASSSYGGRTGELFF
TRBD2	NA	TRBV7-9	TRBJ2-3	TGTGCCAGCAGCTTATTGGGACTAGGGGATACGCAGTATTTT	CASSLLGLGDTQYF
NA	NA	TRBV11-2	TRBJ1-6	TGTGCCAGCAGCCCCATTTCCGGGGCTTATTCACCCCTCCACTTT	CASSPISGAYSPLHF
TRBD1	NA	TRBV19	TRBJ1-1	TGTGCCAGTAGCACAGGGGGTTCGGGCACTGAAGCTTTCTTT	CASSTGGSGTEAFF
TRBD2	NA	TRBV28	TRBJ2-3	TGTGCCAGCAGCTCAAGAGGGGGGACTAGCGGAAACCCGCCCGTTCTCGCAGATACGCAGTATTTT	CASSSRGGTSGNPPVLADTQYF
NA	NA	TRBV30	TRBJ2-3	TGTGCCTGGAGTCTCTTAGATACGCAGTATTTT	CAWSLLDTQYF
NA	NA	TRBV14	TRBJ2-7	TGTGCCAGCAGCCAAGATGAACAGATACCTTACGAGCAGTACTTC	CASSQDEQIPYEQYF
NA	NA	TRBV30	TRBJ2-3	TGTGCCTGGAGTGACCTGGAGGGGCCAGATACGCAGTATTTT	CAWSDLEGPDTQYF
TRBD2	NA	TRBV30	TRBJ2-1	TGTGCCTCGGCTAGCGGGGGGCCGGGGAGGTACAATGAGCAGTTCTTC	CASASGGPGRYNEQFF
TRBD2	NA	TRBV5-8	TRBJ2-3	TGTGCCAGCAGCCCTTCCCGGACTAGCGGGGGCACAGATACGCAGTATTTT	CASSPSRTSGGTDTQYF
NA	NA	TRBV9	TRBJ2-1	TGTGCCAGCAGCGTAACAGGCGTAGGGGGTGAGCAGTTCTTC	CASSVTGVGGEQFF
NA	NA	TRBV4-1	TRBJ1-5	TGCGCCAGCAGCCACACCGAGGACACCCAGCATCAGCCCCAGCATTTT	CASSHTEDTQHQPQHF
TRBD2	few	TRBV2	TRBJ2-7	TGTGCCAGCAGTGACCCTGGGCTAGCGGGGACGGGAACTAGGCACGAGCAGTACTTC	CASSDPGLAGTGTRHEQYF
NA	few	TRBV10-2	TRBJ2-2	TGCGCCAGCAATGGGGGTTGGGGGAGCCGCTCGAACACCGGGGAGCTGTTTTTT	CASNGGWGSRSNTGELFF
NA	once	TRBV4-3	TRBJ2-7	TGCGCCAGCAGCCAAGCGGGTGAGGGGCGCGAGCAGTACTTC	CASSQAGEGREQYF
NA	NA	TRBV9	TRBJ2-1	TGTGCCAGCAGCGTAGGCCTAGCGACTAATGAGCAGTTCTTC	CASSVGLATNEQFF
NA	NA	TRBV11-2	TRBJ2-7	TGTGCCAGCAGCTTCCGGGGTTACGAGCAGTACTTC	CASSFRGYEQYF
TRBD2	NA	TRBV19	TRBJ2-7	TGTGCCAGTAGATCGTCCGGGACTAGCGGCACCTACGAGCAGTACTTC	CASRSSGTSGTYEQYF
NA	NA	TRBV25-1	TRBJ1-1	TGTGCCAGCAGTGAGGGACAGAACACTGAAGCTTTCTTT	CASSEGQNTEAFF
NA	NA	TRBV30	TRBJ2-7	TGTGCCTGGAAACTGCGCTACGAGCAGTACTTC	CAWKLRYEQYF
NA	NA	TRBV28	TRBJ1-2	TGTGCCAGCGGGGGATATGGCTACACCTTC	CASGGYGYTF
TRBD1	NA	TRBV30	TRBJ1-6	TGTGCCTGGAGTCTGACAGGGGACAATTCACCCCTCCACTTT	CAWSLTGDNSPLHF